This T cell receptor beta chain was profiled in a study of human T cells and chemical hapten exposure (dated by TCRdb to about 2021). In terms of the full investigation: For sensitization, 2% DPC in acetone was applied to a roughly 2 cm by roughly 2 cm area of upper inner arm skin. For TCR sequencing, blood came from about 28 alopecia patients at anywhere from one to four time points (pre-sensitization, 2, 6 and 24 weeks). Most of the patients in the cohort were female, and the cohort covered alopecia areata with under or over 50% scalp involvement, alopecia totalis and alopecia universalis. Patch tests used Finn chambers with 0.01% DPC on the upper back, scored after 6 days by International Contact Dermatitis Research Group standards. Throughout the study period of 20 to 25 weeks, patients also received therapeutic DPC doses to the scalp every week. Blood samples were taken from patients before sensitization (week 0) and then at 2, 6 and about 24 weeks after DPC sensitization. Libraries were combined into a pool for sequencing, and differences in TCR yield between samples came mainly from small differences in library volumes within the pool. Peripheral blood TCR repertoire changes were tracked in vivo in alopecia patients during primary and secondary sensitization to the hapten diphenylcyclopropenone (DPC).

Only a few counts were recorded for this clonotype. It lacks a known antigen. No much larger clone is present one base from it, and per-base qualities are unavailable. On the study overall, not on this receptor specifically: Compared with pre-sensitization or healthy control sets, expanded TCRs formed significantly more large CDR3 similarity clusters, which is consistent with antigen-driven responses. After repeated subsampling, the strength of the expansion versus patch-test correlation and the threshold at which it became significant changed. Because every patient had alopecia, a presumed autoimmune disease, the patients' immune response might differ from that of healthy individuals. No change with DPC sensitization was found in the number of TCRs above 1 in 1000 frequency, and no evidence of global repertoire structure alterations was found. Patch test score was positively correlated with the number of PT1 expanded TCRs, with significance at thresholds 8, 16 and 32 but not at 4.

The sample's time point label, in plain terms: patch test 1, 2 weeks after DPC sensitization. Reading the label with the study, this specimen's treatment or condition is: therapeutic diphenylcyclopropenone sensitization with weekly scalp DPC. Blood at each patch-test visit was drawn before the patch test was applied. Patients were eligible if aged 18 to 70, diagnosed with alopecia and judged suitable for DPC therapy, and pregnant patients were excluded. Total RNA was extracted from unfractionated whole blood that had been collected in Tempus Blood RNA tubes. Library creation used RACE. The sample was run on a NextSeq 500. Library preparation attached unique molecular identifiers to individual cDNA molecules for quantitative, reproducible TCR counting. For every blood RNA sample, sequencing covered both the TCR alpha and TCR beta chains. Concerning the study's data processing: The median number of TCRs per sample was approximately 96,000, ranging from 23,224 to 690,600. V, J and CDR3 annotation of the TCR reads was carried out using the Decombinator software suite. For PS versus PT1 abundance plots, all samples were subsampled to the same number of TCRs (28,000). Expanded TCRs were defined as absent before sensitization and observed at least eight times at the 2-week time point. TCRdb redid the processing of the public reads, applying fastp at Q25 and MiXCR, and retained in-frame beta chains. Rows are unified per CDR3 protein, each entry keeping the most common DNA and genes. The V and J calls were not made by the authors but by TCRdb's processing. The sample table holds under 450,000 distinct CDR3 sequences, of which nearly 5% were seen once. The top ten clones comprise under 2.5% of the sample.

The CDR1 and CDR2 encoded by the germline V gene are SQVTM and ANQGSEA. The germline ends are 15 bases apart after V is trimmed by 4 bases and J by 3 bases. The CDR3 holds 14 amino acids from the cysteine to the phenylalanine. Only the CDR3 DNA is retained, 42 bases long and in frame from the first base. Source: whole blood, taken in connection with sensitization to the hapten diphenylcyclopropenone (DPC). The sequence came from a woman aged 45-59 years with alopecia areata. Some clones in this sample may be carry-over from other donors' samples. The chain is encoded by TRBV29-1 joined to TRBJ1-2; a tentative D match to TRBD1 spans 6 bases. The CDR3 protein sequence reads: CSVVSEQGYYGYTF. The nucleotides read TGCAGCGTTGTATCCGAACAGGGCTACTATGGCTACACCTTC.